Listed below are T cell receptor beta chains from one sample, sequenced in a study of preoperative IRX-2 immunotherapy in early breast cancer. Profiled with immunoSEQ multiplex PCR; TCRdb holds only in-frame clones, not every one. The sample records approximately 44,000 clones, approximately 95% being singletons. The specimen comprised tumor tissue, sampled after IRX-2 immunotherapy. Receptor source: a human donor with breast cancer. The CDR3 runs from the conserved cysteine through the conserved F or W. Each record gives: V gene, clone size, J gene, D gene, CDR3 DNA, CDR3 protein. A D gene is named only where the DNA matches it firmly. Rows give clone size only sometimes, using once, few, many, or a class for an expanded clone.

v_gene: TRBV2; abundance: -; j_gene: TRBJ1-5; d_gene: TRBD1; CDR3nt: TGTGCCAGCATTGGGGAGGGACAGGGGAACAATCAGCCCCAGCATTTT; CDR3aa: CASIGEGQGNNQPQHF
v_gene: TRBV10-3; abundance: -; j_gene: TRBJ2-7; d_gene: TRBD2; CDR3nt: TGTGCCATCAGTGACCTCCCTAGCGGGATCTCCTACGAGCAGTACTTC; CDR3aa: CAISDLPSGISYEQYF
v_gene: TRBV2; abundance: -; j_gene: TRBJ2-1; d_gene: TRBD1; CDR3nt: TGTGCCAGCAGTAAACGGGACAGGGAGAATGAGCAGTTCTTC; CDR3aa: CASSKRDRENEQFF
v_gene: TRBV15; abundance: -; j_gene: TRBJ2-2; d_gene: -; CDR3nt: TGTGCCACCAGCATAGCCCCGGGACTTTCTACCGGGGAGCTGTTTTTT; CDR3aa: CATSIAPGLSTGELFF
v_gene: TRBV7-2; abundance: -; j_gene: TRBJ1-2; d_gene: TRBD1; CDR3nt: TGTGCCAGCAGCCTCGAGGGGGCGGGCTATGGCTACACCTTC; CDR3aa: CASSLEGAGYGYTF
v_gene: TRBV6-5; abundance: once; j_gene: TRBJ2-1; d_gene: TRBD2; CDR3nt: TGTGCCAGCAGTTCCAGCGGGAGGCCCTACAATGAGCAGTTCTTC; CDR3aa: CASSSSGRPYNEQFF
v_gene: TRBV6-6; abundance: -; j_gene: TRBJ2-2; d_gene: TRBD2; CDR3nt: TGTGCCAGCAGTACTAGCGGGGGGAACACCGGGGAGCTGTTTTTT; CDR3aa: CASSTSGGNTGELFF
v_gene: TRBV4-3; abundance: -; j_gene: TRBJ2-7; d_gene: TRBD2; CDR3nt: TGCGCCAGCAGCCAAGACAGCGGGAGCTCCTACGAGCAGTACTTC; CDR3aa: CASSQDSGSSYEQYF
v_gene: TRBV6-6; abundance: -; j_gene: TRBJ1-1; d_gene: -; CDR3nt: TGTGCCAGCACTGACCTGGGGCCTCGGGACACTGAAGCTTTCTTT; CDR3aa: CASTDLGPRDTEAFF
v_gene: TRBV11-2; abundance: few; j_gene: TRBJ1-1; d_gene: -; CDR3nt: TGTGCCAGCAGCACACCCCCGGGGACTGAAGCTTTCTTT; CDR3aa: CASSTPPGTEAFF
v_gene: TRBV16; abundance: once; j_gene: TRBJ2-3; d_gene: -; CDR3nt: TGTGCCAGCAGCCAGATCTTAGCAGATACGCAGTATTTT; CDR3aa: CASSQILADTQYF
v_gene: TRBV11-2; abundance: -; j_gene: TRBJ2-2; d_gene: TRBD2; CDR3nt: TGTGCCAGCAGCCCCAGCGGGAAGGGGAACACCGGGGAGCTGTTTTTT; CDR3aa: CASSPSGKGNTGELFF
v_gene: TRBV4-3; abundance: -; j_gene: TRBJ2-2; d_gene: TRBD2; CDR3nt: TGCGCCAGCAGCCAAGAAGCGTGGCTAGCGGGAGGCCACGACACCGGGGAGCTGTTTTTT; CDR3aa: CASSQEAWLAGGHDTGELFF
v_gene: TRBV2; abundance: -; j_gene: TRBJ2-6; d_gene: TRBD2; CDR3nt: TGTGCCAGCAGGGTTAGCGGGAGGGCGCGCGGGGCCAACGTCCTGACTTTC; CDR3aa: CASRVSGRARGANVLTF
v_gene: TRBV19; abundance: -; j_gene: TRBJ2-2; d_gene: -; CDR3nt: TGTGCCAGCCGCCTATGGCAGGCCCCTACCGGGGAGCTGTTTTTT; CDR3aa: CASRLWQAPTGELFF
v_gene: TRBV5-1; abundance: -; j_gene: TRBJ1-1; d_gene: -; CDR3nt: TGCGCCAGCAGCTACGGCGGCGGGCCTAACACTGAAGCTTTCTTT; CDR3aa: CASSYGGGPNTEAFF
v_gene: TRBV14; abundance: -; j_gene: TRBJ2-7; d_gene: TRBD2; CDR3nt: TGTGCCAGCAGCCCCCTGCGAGGGGCTAGCGGGAGCTCCTACGAGCAGTACTTC; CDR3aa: CASSPLRGASGSSYEQYF